This TCR beta chain was captured by sequencing in a study of CD8 T cells in ankylosing spondylitis. Study conclusions and caveats: As reported, disease-linked clones showed significant enrichment in matched ankylosing spondylitis synovial fluid. Apparently characteristic of ankylosing spondylitis blood was a TCR beta motif (fewer than ten highly homologous variants). Before this, some motif variants had been reported in reactive arthritis synovial fluid and blood.

V lost 3 bases to trimming and J lost 10 bases, with 11 bases between them. Germline V lookup: CDR1 DFQATT, CDR2 SNEGSKA (reference sequence). This CDR3 comprises 11 residues. This clonotype showed up many times. Its specificity is not known. One entry per CDR3 protein, called by TCRdb with MiXCR from the 5' RACE reads. Here the sample spans 700,000 to 850,000 distinct CDR3 sequences, about 12% being singletons. The receptor was derived from a male donor with ankylosing spondylitis. The sequenced sample consisted of blood, either unsorted or a sorted T cell fraction (not recorded which). The rearrangement uses TRBV20-1 and TRBJ2-3, with D hard to call. This CDR3 is CSARLVVPQYF. The CDR3 nucleotides are TGCAGTGCTAGGCTGGTGGTCCCGCAGTATTTT.